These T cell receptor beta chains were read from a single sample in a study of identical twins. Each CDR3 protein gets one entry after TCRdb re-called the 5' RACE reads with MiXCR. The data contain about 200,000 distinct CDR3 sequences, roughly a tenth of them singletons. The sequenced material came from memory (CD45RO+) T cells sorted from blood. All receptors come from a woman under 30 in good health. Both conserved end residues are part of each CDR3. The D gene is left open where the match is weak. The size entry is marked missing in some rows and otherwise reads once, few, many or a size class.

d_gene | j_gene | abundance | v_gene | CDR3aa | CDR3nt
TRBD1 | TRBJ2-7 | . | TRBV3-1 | CASSHWTGDYEQYF | TGTGCCAGCAGCCATTGGACAGGGGACTACGAGCAGTACTTC
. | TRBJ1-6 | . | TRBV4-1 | CASSQDITSSLHF | TGCGCCAGCAGCCAAGATATCACGAGTTCCCTCCACTTT
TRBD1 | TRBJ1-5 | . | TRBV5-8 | CASSLPTGGRNQPQHF | TGTGCCAGCAGCCTACCCACAGGGGGCCGCAATCAGCCCCAGCATTTT
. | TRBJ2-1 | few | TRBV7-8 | CASSLAPVGRGVF | TGTGCCAGCAGCTTAGCCCCCGTGGGCAGGGGAGTCTTC
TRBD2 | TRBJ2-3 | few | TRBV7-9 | CASSRFGGGGTDTQYF | TGTGCCAGCAGCCGATTCGGGGGAGGGGGCACAGATACGCAGTATTTT
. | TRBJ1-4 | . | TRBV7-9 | CASSLEGFLSEKLFF | TGTGCCAGCAGCTTAGAGGGTTTTCTCAGTGAAAAACTGTTTTTT
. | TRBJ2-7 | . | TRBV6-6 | CASSHGRYEQYF | TGTGCCAGCAGCCACGGACGGTACGAGCAGTACTTC
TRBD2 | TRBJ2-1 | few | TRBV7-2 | CASSSRASGSNEQFF | TGTGCCAGCAGCTCGAGGGCTAGCGGGAGCAATGAGCAGTTCTTC
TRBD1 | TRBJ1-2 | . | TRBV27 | CASSLSMGQTHNPGGYTF | TGTGCCAGCAGTTTATCGATGGGACAGACACACAATCCTGGTGGCTACACCTTC
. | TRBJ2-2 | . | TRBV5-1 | CASSVRGDQRALNTGELFF | TGCGCCAGCAGCGTCAGGGGAGACCAGCGGGCCCTGAACACCGGGGAGCTGTTTTTT
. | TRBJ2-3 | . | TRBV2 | CASSLDRITDTQYF | TGTGCCAGCAGCCTGGACCGCATCACAGATACGCAGTATTTT
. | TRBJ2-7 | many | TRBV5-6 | CASIRPGTTRSAF | TGTGCCAGCATCCGGCCTGGGACAACCCGATCCGCGTTC
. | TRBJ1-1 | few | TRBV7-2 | CASSFAWNTEAFF | TGTGCCAGCAGCTTCGCTTGGAACACTGAAGCTTTCTTT
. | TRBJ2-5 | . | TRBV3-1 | CASSQAISGRETQYF | TGTGCCAGCAGCCAAGCTATCAGCGGGCGAGAGACCCAGTACTTC
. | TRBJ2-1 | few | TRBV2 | CASRWAGKYNEQFF | TGTGCCAGCCGGTGGGCAGGAAAATACAATGAGCAGTTCTTC
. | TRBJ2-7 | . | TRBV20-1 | CSARDQTEYSYEQYF | TGCAGTGCTAGAGATCAGACCGAATACTCCTACGAGCAGTACTTC
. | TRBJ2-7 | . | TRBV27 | CASSFKGGNYEQYF | TGTGCCAGCAGTTTTAAAGGGGGTAACTACGAGCAGTACTTC
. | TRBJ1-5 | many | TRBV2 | CASRKENSNQPQHF | TGTGCCAGCAGAAAAGAAAATAGCAATCAGCCCCAGCATTTT
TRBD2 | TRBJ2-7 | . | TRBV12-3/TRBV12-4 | CASSSLAGGSSRSYEQYF | TGTGCCAGCAGTTCTCTAGCGGGGGGCTCTTCACGCTCCTACGAGCAGTACTTC
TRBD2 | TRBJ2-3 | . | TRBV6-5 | CASSYSTSGGASDTQYF | TGTGCCAGCAGTTACTCGACTAGCGGGGGGGCTTCAGATACGCAGTATTTT
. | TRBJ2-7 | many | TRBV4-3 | CASSQEGPGLGIYEQYF | TGCGCCAGCAGCCAAGAGGGACCGGGCCTTGGGATCTACGAGCAGTACTTC
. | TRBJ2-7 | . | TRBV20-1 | CSAPRSGLSYEQYF | TGCAGTGCCCCAAGGAGCGGGCTATCCTACGAGCAGTACTTC
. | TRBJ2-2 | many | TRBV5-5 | CASATGTSNTGELFF | TGTGCCAGCGCAACCGGGACTTCGAACACCGGGGAGCTGTTTTTT
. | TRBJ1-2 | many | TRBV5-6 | CASSLSGTLKRGYTF | TGTGCCAGCAGCTTGAGTGGCACCCTTAAGCGGGGCTACACCTTC
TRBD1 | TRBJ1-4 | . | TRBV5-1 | CASRPGQGALNEKLFF | TGCGCCAGCAGACCGGGACAGGGGGCTTTAAATGAAAAACTGTTTTTT
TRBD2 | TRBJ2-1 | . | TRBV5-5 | CASSSKGRAVDNEQFF | TGTGCCAGCAGTTCTAAAGGGAGGGCCGTCGACAATGAGCAGTTCTTC
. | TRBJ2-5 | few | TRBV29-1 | CSVQRGETQYF | TGCAGCGTCCAGAGGGGGGAGACCCAGTACTTC
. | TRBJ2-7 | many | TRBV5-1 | CASSLARASRDEQYF | TGCGCCAGCAGCTTGGCCAGGGCTTCCAGGGACGAGCAGTACTTC
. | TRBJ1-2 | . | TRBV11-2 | CASSLVGRNYGYTF | TGTGCCAGCAGCTTAGTGGGTCGGAACTATGGCTACACCTTC
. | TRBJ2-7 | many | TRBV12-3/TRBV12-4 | CASSYRGVNEQYF | TGTGCCAGCAGTTACAGAGGCGTGAACGAGCAGTACTTC
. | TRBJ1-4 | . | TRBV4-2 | CASSQGGADEKLFF | TGTGCCAGCAGCCAAGGGGGGGCGGATGAAAAACTGTTTTTT
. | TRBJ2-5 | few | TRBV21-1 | CASSSTGEPKMETQYF | TGTGCCAGCAGCTCGACAGGCGAACCGAAAATGGAGACCCAGTACTTC
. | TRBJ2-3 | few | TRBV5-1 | CASSPQPSGSTDTQYF | TGCGCCAGCAGCCCCCAGCCGTCGGGAAGCACAGATACGCAGTATTTT
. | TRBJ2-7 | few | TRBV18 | CASSPDRDTIYEQYF | TGTGCCAGCTCACCAGACCGGGACACAATCTACGAGCAGTACTTC
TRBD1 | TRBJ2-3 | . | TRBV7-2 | CASSGDRYTDTQYF | TGTGCCAGCAGCGGGGACAGGTACACAGATACGCAGTATTTT
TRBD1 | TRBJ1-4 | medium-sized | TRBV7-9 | CASSRGQGSEKLFF | TGTGCCAGCAGTAGGGGACAGGGGAGTGAAAAACTGTTTTTT
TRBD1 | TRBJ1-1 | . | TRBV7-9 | CASSVDRDLNTEAFF | TGTGCCAGCAGCGTAGACAGGGATTTGAACACTGAAGCTTTCTTT
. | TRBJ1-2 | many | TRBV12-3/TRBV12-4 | CASSLEVDHGYTF | TGTGCCAGCAGCCTTGAAGTGGACCATGGCTACACCTTC
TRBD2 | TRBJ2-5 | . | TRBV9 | CASSVDPGGAGEETQYF | TGTGCCAGCAGCGTCGACCCTGGTGGAGCGGGGGAAGAGACCCAGTACTTC
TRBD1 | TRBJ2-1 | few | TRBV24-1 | CATGTGQARNEQFF | TGTGCCACCGGGACGGGACAGGCACGCAATGAGCAGTTCTTC
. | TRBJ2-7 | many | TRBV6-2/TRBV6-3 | CASTYSYEQYF | TGTGCCAGCACCTACTCCTACGAGCAGTACTTC
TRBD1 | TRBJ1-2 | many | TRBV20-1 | CSARVGQYGYTF | TGCAGTGCTAGAGTGGGACAGTATGGCTACACCTTC
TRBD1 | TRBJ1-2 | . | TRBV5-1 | CASSGQGVGYTF | TGCGCCAGCAGCGGTCAGGGGGTTGGCTACACCTTC
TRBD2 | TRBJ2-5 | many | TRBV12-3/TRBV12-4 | CASSWGTSGETQYF | TGTGCCAGCAGTTGGGGGACTAGCGGGGAGACCCAGTACTTC
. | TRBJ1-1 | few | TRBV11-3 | CASSSWGSEAFF | TGTGCCAGCAGCTCCTGGGGATCGGAGGCTTTCTTT
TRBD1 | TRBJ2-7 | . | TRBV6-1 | CASNEADRGSYEQYF | TGTGCCAGCAACGAAGCCGACAGGGGGTCCTACGAGCAGTACTTC
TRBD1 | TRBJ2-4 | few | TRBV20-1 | CSAMGQDQNIQYF | TGCAGTGCTATGGGACAGGACCAAAACATTCAGTACTTC
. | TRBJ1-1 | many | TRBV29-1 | CSVHANTEAFF | TGCAGCGTCCACGCTAACACTGAAGCTTTCTTT
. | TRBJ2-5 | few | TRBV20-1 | CSAGWDGETQYF | TGCAGTGCTGGATGGGACGGAGAGACCCAGTACTTC